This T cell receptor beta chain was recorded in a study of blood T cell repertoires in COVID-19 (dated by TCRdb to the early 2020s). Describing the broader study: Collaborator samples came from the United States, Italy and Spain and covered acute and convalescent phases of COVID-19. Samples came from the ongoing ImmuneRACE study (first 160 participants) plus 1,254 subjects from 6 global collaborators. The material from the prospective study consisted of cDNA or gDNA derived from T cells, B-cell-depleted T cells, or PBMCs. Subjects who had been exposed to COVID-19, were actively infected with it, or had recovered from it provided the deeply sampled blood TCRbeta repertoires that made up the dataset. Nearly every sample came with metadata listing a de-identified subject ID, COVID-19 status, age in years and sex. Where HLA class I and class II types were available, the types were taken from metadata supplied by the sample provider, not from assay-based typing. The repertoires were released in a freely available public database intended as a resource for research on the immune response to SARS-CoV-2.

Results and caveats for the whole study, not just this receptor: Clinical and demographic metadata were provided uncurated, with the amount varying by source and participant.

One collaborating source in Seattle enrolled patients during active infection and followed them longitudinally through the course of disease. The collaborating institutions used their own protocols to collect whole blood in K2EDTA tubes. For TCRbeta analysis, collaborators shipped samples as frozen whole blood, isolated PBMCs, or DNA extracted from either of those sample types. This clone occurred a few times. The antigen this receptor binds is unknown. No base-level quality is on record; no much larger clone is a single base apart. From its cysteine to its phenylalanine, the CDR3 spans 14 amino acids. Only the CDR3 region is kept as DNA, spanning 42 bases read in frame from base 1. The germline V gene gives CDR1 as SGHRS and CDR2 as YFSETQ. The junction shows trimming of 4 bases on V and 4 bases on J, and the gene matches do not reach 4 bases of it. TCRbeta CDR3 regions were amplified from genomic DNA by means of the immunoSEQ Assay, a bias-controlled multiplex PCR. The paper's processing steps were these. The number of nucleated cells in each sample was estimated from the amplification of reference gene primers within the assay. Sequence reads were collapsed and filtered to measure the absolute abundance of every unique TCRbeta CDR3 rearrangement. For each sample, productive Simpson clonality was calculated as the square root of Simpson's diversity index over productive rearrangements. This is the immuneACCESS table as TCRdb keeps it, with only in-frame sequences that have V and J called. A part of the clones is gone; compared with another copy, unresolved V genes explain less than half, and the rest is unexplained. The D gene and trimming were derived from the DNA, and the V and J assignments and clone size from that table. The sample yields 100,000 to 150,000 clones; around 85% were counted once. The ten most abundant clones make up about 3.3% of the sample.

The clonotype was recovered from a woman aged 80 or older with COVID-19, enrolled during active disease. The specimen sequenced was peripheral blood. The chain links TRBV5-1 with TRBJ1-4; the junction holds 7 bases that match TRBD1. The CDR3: CASSTDRNNEKLFF. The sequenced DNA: TGCGCCAGCAGCACGGACAGGAATAATGAAAAACTGTTTTTT.